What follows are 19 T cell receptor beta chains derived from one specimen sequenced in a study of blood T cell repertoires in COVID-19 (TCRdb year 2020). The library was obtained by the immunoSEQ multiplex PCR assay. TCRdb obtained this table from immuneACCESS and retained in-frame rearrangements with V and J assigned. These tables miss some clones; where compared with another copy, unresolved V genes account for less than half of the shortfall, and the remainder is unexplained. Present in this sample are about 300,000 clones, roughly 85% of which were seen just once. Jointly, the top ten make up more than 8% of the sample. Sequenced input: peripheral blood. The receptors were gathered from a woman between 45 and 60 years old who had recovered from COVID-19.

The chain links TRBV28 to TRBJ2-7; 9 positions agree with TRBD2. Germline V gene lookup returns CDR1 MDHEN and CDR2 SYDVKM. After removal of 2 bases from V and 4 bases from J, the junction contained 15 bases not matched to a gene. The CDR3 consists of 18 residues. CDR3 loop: CASSLTGGRLAGRYEQYF. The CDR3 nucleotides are TGTGCCAGCAGTTTAACGGGGGGACGGCTAGCGGGACGGTACGAGCAGTACTTC.

The CDR3 spells CASSVDSGGAGNSGNTIYF. The CDR3 DNA reads as TGTGCCAGCAGCGTAGATTCAGGGGGCGCGGGGAACTCCGGAAACACCATATATTTT. The chain links TRBV9 to TRBJ1-3; 8 nucleotides agree with TRBD1. This CDR3 is built from 19 residues. Germline V lookup: CDR1 SGDLS, CDR2 YYNGEE. J gave up 4 bases and V 0 bases, and 15 bases lay outside the gene matches.

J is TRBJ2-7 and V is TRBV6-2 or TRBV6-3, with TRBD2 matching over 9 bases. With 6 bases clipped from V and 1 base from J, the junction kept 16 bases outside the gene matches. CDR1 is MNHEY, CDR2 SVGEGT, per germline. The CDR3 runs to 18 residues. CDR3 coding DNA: TGTGCCAGCAGCTGGGGCCGATGGGAGCGGGAGGCGTCCTACGAGCAGTACTTC. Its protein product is CASSWGRWEREASYEQYF.

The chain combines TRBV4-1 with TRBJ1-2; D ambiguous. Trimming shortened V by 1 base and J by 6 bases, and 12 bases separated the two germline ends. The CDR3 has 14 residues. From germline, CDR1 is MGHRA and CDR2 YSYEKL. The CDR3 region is CASSQAERHHGYTF. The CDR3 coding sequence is TGCGCCAGCAGCCAAGCGGAGCGGCATCATGGCTACACCTTC.

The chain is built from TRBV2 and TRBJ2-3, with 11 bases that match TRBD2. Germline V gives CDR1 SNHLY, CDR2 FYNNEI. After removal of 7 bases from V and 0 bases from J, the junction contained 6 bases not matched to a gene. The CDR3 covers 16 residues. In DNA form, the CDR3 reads TGTGCCAGCAAAACGGGACTAGCGGCTAGCACAGATACGCAGTATTTT. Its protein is CASKTGLAASTDTQYF. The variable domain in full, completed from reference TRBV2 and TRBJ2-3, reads EPEVTQTPSHQVTQMGQEVILRCVPISNHLYFYWYRQILGQKVEFLVSFYNNEISEKSEIFDDQFSVERPDGSNFTLKIRSTKLEDSAMYFCASKTGLAASTDTQYFGPGTRLTVL.

The CDR3 loop reads CASSSGGLNEQFF. The CDR3 DNA reads TGTGCCAGCAGCTCGGGAGGGTTGAATGAGCAGTTCTTC. The chain carries TRBV7-9 and TRBJ2-1; 8 bases match TRBD2. J gave up 7 bases and V 4 bases, and 3 bases lay outside the gene matches. The CDR3 has 13 residues. Germline V CDR1 and CDR2: SEHNR, FQNEAQ (reference sequence).

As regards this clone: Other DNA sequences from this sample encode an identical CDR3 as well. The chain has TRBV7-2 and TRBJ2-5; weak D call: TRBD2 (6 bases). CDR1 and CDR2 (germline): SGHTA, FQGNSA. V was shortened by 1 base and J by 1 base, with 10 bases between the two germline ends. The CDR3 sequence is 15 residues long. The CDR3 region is CASSLGRGPQETQYF. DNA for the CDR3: TGTGCCAGCAGCTTAGGGAGGGGCCCCCAAGAGACCCAGTACTTC.

DNA of the CDR3: TGTGCCAGCAGTTACTCGGGCGAAAAACTGTTTTTT. Translated: CASSYSGEKLFF. The rearrangement joins TRBV6-7 to TRBJ1-4; D uncertain. TRBV6-7 is treated as an ORF (open reading frame) with a function not yet certain. The V end was cut by 0 bases, the J end by 8 bases, with 4 bases between. The CDR3 spans 12 residues.

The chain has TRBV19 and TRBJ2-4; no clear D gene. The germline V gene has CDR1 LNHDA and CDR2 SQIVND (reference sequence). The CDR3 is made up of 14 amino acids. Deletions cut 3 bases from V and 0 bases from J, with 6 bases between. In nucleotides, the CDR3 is TGTGCCAGTAGTATCGCTATAGCCAAAAACATTCAGTACTTC. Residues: CASSIAIAKNIQYF.

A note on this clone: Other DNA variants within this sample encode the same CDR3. CDR3 loop: CASSRDRNYGYTF. The CDR3 DNA sequence: TGTGCCAGCAGCCGGGACAGAAACTATGGCTACACCTTC. The genes are TRBV5-4 and TRBJ1-2; 7 bases map to TRBD1. Germline V lookup: CDR1 SGHNT, CDR2 YYREEE (reference sequence). The CDR3 is 13 residues long. The trim removed 4 bases at V and 2 bases at J, leaving 2 bases unmatched.

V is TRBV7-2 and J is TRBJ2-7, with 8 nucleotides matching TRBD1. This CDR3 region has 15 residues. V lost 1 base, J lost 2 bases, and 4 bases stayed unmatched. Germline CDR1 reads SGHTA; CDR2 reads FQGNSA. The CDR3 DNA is TGTGCCAGCAGCTTAGTTGACAGGGGAACCTACGAGCAGTACTTC. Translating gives CASSLVDRGTYEQYF.

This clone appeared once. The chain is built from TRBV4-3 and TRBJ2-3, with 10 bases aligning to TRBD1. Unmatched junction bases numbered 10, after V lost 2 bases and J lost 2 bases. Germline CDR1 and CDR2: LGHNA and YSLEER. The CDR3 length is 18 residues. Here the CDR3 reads CASSQSRGTGVVTDTQYF. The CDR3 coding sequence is TGCGCCAGCAGCCAATCGAGAGGGACAGGGGTTGTCACAGATACGCAGTATTTT.

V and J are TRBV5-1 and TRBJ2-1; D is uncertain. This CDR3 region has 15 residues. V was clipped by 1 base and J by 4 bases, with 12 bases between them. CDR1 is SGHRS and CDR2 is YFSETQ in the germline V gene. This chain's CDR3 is CASSLLPDLYNEQFF. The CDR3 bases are TGCGCCAGCAGCTTGCTCCCAGACTTGTACAATGAGCAGTTCTTC.

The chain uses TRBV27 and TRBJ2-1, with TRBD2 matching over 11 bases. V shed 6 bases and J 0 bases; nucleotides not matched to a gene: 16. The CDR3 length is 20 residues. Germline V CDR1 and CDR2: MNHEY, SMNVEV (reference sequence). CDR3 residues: CASRPTGLAGDISSYNEQFF. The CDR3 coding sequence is TGTGCCAGCAGACCAACCGGACTAGCGGGCGATATTTCCTCCTACAATGAGCAGTTCTTC.

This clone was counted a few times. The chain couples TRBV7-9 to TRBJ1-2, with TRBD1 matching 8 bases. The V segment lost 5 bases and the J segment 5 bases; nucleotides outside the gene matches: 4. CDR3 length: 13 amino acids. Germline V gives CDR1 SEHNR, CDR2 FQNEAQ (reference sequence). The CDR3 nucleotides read TGTGCCAGCAGCCCGACAGGGGTTTATGGCTACACCTTC. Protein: CASSPTGVYGYTF.

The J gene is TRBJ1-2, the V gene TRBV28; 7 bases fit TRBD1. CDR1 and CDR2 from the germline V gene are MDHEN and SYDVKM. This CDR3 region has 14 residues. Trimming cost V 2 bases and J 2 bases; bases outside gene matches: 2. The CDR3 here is CASSLLDRNYGYTF. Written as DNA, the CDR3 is TGTGCCAGCAGTTTACTGGACAGGAACTATGGCTACACCTTC.

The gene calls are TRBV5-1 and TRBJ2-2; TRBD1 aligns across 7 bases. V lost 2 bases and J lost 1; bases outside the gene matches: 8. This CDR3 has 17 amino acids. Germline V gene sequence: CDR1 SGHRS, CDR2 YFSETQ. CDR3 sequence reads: CASSFDHRGWNTGELFF. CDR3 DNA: TGCGCCAGCAGCTTCGACCACAGGGGTTGGAACACCGGGGAGCTGTTTTTT.

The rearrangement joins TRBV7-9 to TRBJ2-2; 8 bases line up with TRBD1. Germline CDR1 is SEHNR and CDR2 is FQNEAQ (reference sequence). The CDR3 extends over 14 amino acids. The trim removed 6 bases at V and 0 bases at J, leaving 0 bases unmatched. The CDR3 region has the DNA TGTGCCAGCAGGACAGGGGCGAACACCGGGGAGCTGTTTTTT. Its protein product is CASRTGANTGELFF.

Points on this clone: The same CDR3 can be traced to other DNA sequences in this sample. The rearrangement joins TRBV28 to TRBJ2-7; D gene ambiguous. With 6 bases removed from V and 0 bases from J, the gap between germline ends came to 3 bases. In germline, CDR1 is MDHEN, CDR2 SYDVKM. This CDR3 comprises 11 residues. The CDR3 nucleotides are TGTGCCAGCAGCTCCTCCTACGAGCAGTACTTC. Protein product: CASSSSYEQYF.